This T cell receptor (beta chain) was captured in a study of T cells in Graves' hyperthyroidism and ophthalmopathy. Germline values: CDR1 LGHDT, CDR2 YNNKEL (reference sequence). This CDR3 is 15 amino acids long. The V gene end was trimmed by 4 bases and the J gene end by 2 bases; junction bases not matched to a gene: 1. This clonotype occurred many times. TCR beta CDR3 regions were amplified from RNA. Initially, a first-round RT-PCR of the TCR CDR3 employed the HTBI primer set. TCRdb used MiXCR to reprocess the multiplex PCR reads, holding one entry per CDR3 protein. The data show around 280,000 distinct CDR3 sequences, 12% to 15% seen once.

The chain uses TRBV3-1 and TRBJ2-1; the match to TRBD2 covers 11 bases. The sequenced sample consisted of blood. The receptor was derived from a middle-aged woman with Graves' hyperthyroidism. This CDR3 reads CASSPGLAAYNEQFF. CDR3 coding DNA: TGTGCCAGCAGCCCGGGACTAGCGGCCTACAATGAGCAGTTCTTC.